This TCR beta chain derives from a study of cytotoxic CD8 clonotypes in ibrutinib-treated CLL. Overall study context: The patient breakdown showed roughly 10 relapsed/refractory and some 16 treatment-naive cases, with 17 IGHV unmutated.

CDR1 and CDR2 from the germline V gene are SGHRS and YFSETQ. This CDR3 contains 16 residues. With 4 bases clipped from V and 2 bases from J, the junction kept 8 bases outside the gene matches. The sequencing depth, 1 in 200,000 to 1 in 1 million T cells, was the target. Method: immunoSEQ multiplex PCR; TCRdb's copy keeps in-frame clones and lacks some. The sample holds more than 110,000 clones, around 80% seen once. A word on this clone: Its antigen is unidentified.

General study results and limits: Higher clonality was seen at ibrutinib response and a return toward baseline at progression.

The clonotype was recovered from a human donor with chronic lymphocytic leukemia. The sequencing used PBMCs, collected after 36 months of ibrutinib treatment. The chain couples TRBV5-1 to TRBJ2-3; 9 bases map to TRBD1. In nucleotides, the CDR3 is TGCGCCAGCAGCCAGATCACAGGGGGCTTCACAGATACGCAGTATTTT. The encoded protein is CASSQITGGFTDTQYF.